Listed here are 4 T cell receptor beta chains from one sample, sequenced in a study of T cell responses to AZD1222 COVID-19 vaccine. Using immunoSEQ multiplex PCR, the repertoire was profiled, and TCRdb retains in-frame clones only, with some absent. The sample shows tens of thousands of clones, approximately 90% of them seen only once. The sequenced sample was peripheral blood, obtained 28 days after the second AZD1222 dose. Receptors originate from an adult who received the AZD1222 COVID-19 vaccine.

This clone came up once. The genes are TRBV4-1 and TRBJ2-7, with D unclear. Between the trimmed V and J ends, which lost 6 bases and 0 bases, there was a span of 15 bases. Germline CDR1 is MGHRA and CDR2 is YSYEKL. The length of the CDR3 is 15 residues. The DNA for the CDR3 is TGCGCCAGCAGACTTGGGGTGGAGAGCTCCTACGAGCAGTACTTC. It is translated as CASRLGVESSYEQYF.

V is TRBV27 and J is TRBJ1-5; 9 nucleotides line up with TRBD1. CDR3 length equals 15 residues. Germline loops: CDR1 MNHEY, CDR2 SMNVEV (reference sequence). Trimming removed 3 bases from V and 4 bases from J; junction bases left unmatched: 4. CDR3 sequence reads: CASSLIGQGNQPQHF. The CDR3 bases are TGTGCCAGCAGTTTGATAGGACAGGGGAATCAGCCCCAGCATTTT.

The gene calls are TRBV6-1 and TRBJ1-1; D remains ambiguous. Between the trimmed V and J ends, which lost 3 bases and 3 bases, there was a span of 8 bases. Looked up from germline, CDR1 is MNHNS and CDR2 is SASEGT. The CDR3 runs 13 residues. The CDR3 coding sequence is TGTGCCAGCAGTGAGTCTACCCACACTGAAGCTTTCTTT. It translates to CASSESTHTEAFF.

The rearrangement links TRBV30 to TRBJ2-7; possibly TRBD1 for D (5 bases). The V end was cut by 5 bases, the J end by 4 bases, with 15 bases between. Germline values: CDR1 GTSNPN, CDR2 SVGIG (reference sequence). The CDR3 has 13 residues. The CDR3, as DNA: TGTGCCTGGCGACCGGACATTAGATACGAGCAGTACTTC. Its translation is CAWRPDIRYEQYF.